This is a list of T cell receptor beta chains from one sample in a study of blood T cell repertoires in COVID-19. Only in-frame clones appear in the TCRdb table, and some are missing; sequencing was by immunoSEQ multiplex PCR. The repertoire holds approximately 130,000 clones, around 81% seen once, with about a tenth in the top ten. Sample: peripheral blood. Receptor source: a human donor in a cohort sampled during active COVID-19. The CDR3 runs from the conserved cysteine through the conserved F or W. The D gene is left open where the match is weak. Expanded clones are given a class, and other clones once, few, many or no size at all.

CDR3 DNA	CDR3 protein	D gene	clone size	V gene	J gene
TGTGCCAGTAGACTACCCGGGACAGGGGGTAGGGGCAATCAGCCCCAGCATTTT	CASRLPGTGGRGNQPQHF	TRBD1	.	TRBV19	TRBJ1-5
TGTGCCAGCTCACCACCGACTACCAGGGGGCCGGGTGGCTACACCTTC	CASSPPTTRGPGGYTF	TRBD1	few	TRBV18	TRBJ1-2
TGTGCCAGCAGCTTTTGGGGGGGCTCCTACAATGAGCAGTTCTTC	CASSFWGGSYNEQFF	TRBD2	.	TRBV27	TRBJ2-1
TGTGCCAGCAACCCTTCCCGACATAGGCCCCAGCCCCAGCATTTT	CASNPSRHRPQPQHF	.	once	TRBV7-8	TRBJ1-5
TGTGCCAGCAGCCCCGGCGGGTACAATCAGCCCCAGCATTTT	CASSPGGYNQPQHF	.	.	TRBV3-1/TRBV3-2	TRBJ1-5
TGTGCCAGCACCCTAAGAACAGGGAACTATGGCTACACCTTC	CASTLRTGNYGYTF	.	.	TRBV5-6	TRBJ1-2
TGTGCCAGCAAAGGGGGCGGGACGCTCAACACCGGGGAGCTGTTTTTT	CASKGGGTLNTGELFF	.	.	TRBV11-3	TRBJ2-2
TGTGCCAGCTCGAGCGGGGGGATAAGCACAGATACGCAGTATTTT	CASSSGGISTDTQYF	TRBD2	.	TRBV2	TRBJ2-3
TGTGCCAGCAGTTATACAGGCCCCTCTGGAAACACCATATATTTT	CASSYTGPSGNTIYF	.	.	TRBV6-6	TRBJ1-3
TGCGCCAGCAGCCAAGTTTACAGGGGAAGTGGGGATACGCAGTATTTT	CASSQVYRGSGDTQYF	TRBD1	.	TRBV4-1	TRBJ2-3
TGTGCCAGCTCACCACCGAGTGCGGATACGCAGTATTTT	CASSPPSADTQYF	.	.	TRBV18	TRBJ2-3
TGTGCCAGCAGTGATGAGGCTGAAAAACTGTTTTTT	CASSDEAEKLFF	.	.	TRBV2	TRBJ1-4
TGTGCCAGCAGCCAGCCCTCCGGGACAATCAACACTGAAGCTTTCTTT	CASSQPSGTINTEAFF	.	.	TRBV4-2	TRBJ1-1
TGCGCCAGCAGCCCCTCAGGGGGACGGGGCACAGATACGCAGTATTTT	CASSPSGGRGTDTQYF	TRBD1	.	TRBV5-1	TRBJ2-3
TGTGCCAGCAAGGAACAGGGTAACACAGATACGCAGTATTTT	CASKEQGNTDTQYF	.	.	TRBV2	TRBJ2-3
TGTGCCAGCAGCTTGGAGACAGCCTATGGCTACACCTTC	CASSLETAYGYTF	.	.	TRBV5-5	TRBJ1-2
TGTGCCTGGAGGGTTAAACTAGCGGTGCTCACAGATACGCAGTATTTT	CAWRVKLAVLTDTQYF	TRBD2	.	TRBV30	TRBJ2-3
TGTGCCAGCACGCCTAGCGGGGATAACACAGATACGCAGTATTTT	CASTPSGDNTDTQYF	TRBD2	once	TRBV9	TRBJ2-3
TGCGCCAGCAGCTTGGCCCAGGGAAGGGTCAATGAGCAGTTCTTC	CASSLAQGRVNEQFF	.	.	TRBV5-1	TRBJ2-1
TGTGCCAGTACCCCTGTACACCCCCCAAATAATCAGCCCCAGCATTTT	CASTPVHPPNNQPQHF	.	.	TRBV19	TRBJ1-5
TGTGCCAGCAGCCACGGTGATAGCGGGGGCCTCCGGGGGGAGACCCAGTACTTC	CASSHGDSGGLRGETQYF	TRBD2	.	TRBV14	TRBJ2-5
TGTGCCAGCAGCCTCGGTGAGGTCCTTAGCAATCAGCCCCAGCATTTT	CASSLGEVLSNQPQHF	.	.	TRBV5-6	TRBJ1-5
TGTGCCAGCAGCTTCTTCCGGACAGGGAATGAAAAACTGTTTTTT	CASSFFRTGNEKLFF	TRBD1	.	TRBV7-6	TRBJ1-4
TGTGCCAGTAGTAGGACACGAAACTCCTACGAGCAGTACTTC	CASSRTRNSYEQYF	.	.	TRBV19	TRBJ2-7
TGTGCCACCAGTGATTGGGAAGGGGGCGGGGAGACCCAGTACTTC	CATSDWEGGGETQYF	TRBD1	.	TRBV24-1	TRBJ2-5
TGTGCCAGCAGCCAAGATCTGGAGGGTCTCCTGGAGGACACTGAAGCTTTCTTT	CASSQDLEGLLEDTEAFF	.	.	TRBV3-1/TRBV3-2	TRBJ1-1
TGTGCCAGCAGCTTAGAAACTAGCGGGTCGTTCTCCTACGAGCAGTACTTC	CASSLETSGSFSYEQYF	TRBD2	.	TRBV11-2	TRBJ2-7
TGTGCCAGTACCCCAACACACCAAACCCACTACACCTTC	CASTPTHQTHYTF	.	.	TRBV19	TRBJ1-2
TGTGCCACCAGCACCGACAGGGGACTACAGCCCCAGCATTTT	CATSTDRGLQPQHF	TRBD1	medium-sized	TRBV15	TRBJ1-5
TGTGCCAGCAGCCCCGGCGTCCCGATCCAGGGCGGCTACACCTTC	CASSPGVPIQGGYTF	.	medium-sized	TRBV7-8	TRBJ1-2
TGTGCCAGCAGTTTATATTGGGACAGCTGGAACTATGGCTACACCTTC	CASSLYWDSWNYGYTF	TRBD1	few	TRBV27	TRBJ1-2
TGTGCCAGCAGTGAGACAGGGGACTATGGCTACACCTTC	CASSETGDYGYTF	TRBD1	.	TRBV6-1	TRBJ1-2
TGTGCCAGCAGTGACTCGACTAGCGGGGGCACAGATACGCAGTATTTT	CASSDSTSGGTDTQYF	TRBD2	.	TRBV6-4	TRBJ2-3
TGCGCCAGCTTACTAGCGGGGGGCCGAGCAACCGGGGAGCTGTTTTTT	CASLLAGGRATGELFF	TRBD2	.	TRBV10-2	TRBJ2-2
TGTGCCAGCTCACCATCGAGGTACGGGAATGAGCAGTTCTTC	CASSPSRYGNEQFF	.	.	TRBV18	TRBJ2-1
TGTGCCAGCTCACAGGGACAGAATAATGAAGCTTTCTTT	CASSQGQNNEAFF	TRBD1	.	TRBV18	TRBJ1-1
TGTGCCTGGAGTCGGAGGGACAGGGCGAACTCCGTAAATACGCAGTATTTT	CAWSRRDRANSVNTQYF	TRBD1	.	TRBV30	TRBJ2-3
TGTGCCAGCAGCTTAGGCGGACTGAGATTCTACGAGCAGTACTTC	CASSLGGLRFYEQYF	.	few	TRBV7-6	TRBJ2-7
TGTGCCAGCTCACCTCCGGGACAGGGATTTGGTGAGCAGTTCTTC	CASSPPGQGFGEQFF	TRBD1	once	TRBV18	TRBJ2-1
TGTGCCAGCAGCTTCAAAATATCGGGACAGGGAACCGGGGAGCTGTTTTTT	CASSFKISGQGTGELFF	TRBD1	once	TRBV7-9	TRBJ2-2
TGTGCCAGCAGGGTGGCCTCTGGGGCCAACGTCCTGACTTTC	CASRVASGANVLTF	.	.	TRBV3-1/TRBV3-2	TRBJ2-6
TGTGCCAGCAGCCCCACGGGGGGGGAATGGGACACTGAAGCTTTCTTT	CASSPTGGEWDTEAFF	.	.	TRBV7-3	TRBJ1-1
TGTGCCAGCAGCCAAGTAGGGGCCGACTATGGCTACACCTTC	CASSQVGADYGYTF	.	.	TRBV3-1/TRBV3-2	TRBJ1-2
TGTGCCAGCACCCTCGGTTACAGGGGGGTCCGAGAGACCCAGTACTTC	CASTLGYRGVRETQYF	TRBD1	.	TRBV28	TRBJ2-5
TGTGCCAGCAGTTTATTCACCCCCCTACCTAGCGGGGTGCCCTACGAGCAGTACTTC	CASSLFTPLPSGVPYEQYF	TRBD2	.	TRBV27	TRBJ2-7
TGTGCCAGCAGTTTAGGAGGGACAGGGTTTTACGAGCAGTACTTC	CASSLGGTGFYEQYF	TRBD1	.	TRBV28	TRBJ2-7
TGTGCCAGCAGCTCGGGACAGGGGGCCTCCTACGAGCAGTACTTC	CASSSGQGASYEQYF	TRBD1	.	TRBV6-6	TRBJ2-7
TGTGCCAGCAGCTTAGCCTCAGATACGCAGTATTTT	CASSLASDTQYF	.	.	TRBV7-6	TRBJ2-3
TGTGCCAGCAGTGGCAAGAGCTCCTATAATTCACCCCTCCACTTT	CASSGKSSYNSPLHF	.	.	TRBV2	TRBJ1-6
TGTGCCACCCGAGAGGCAGATACGCAGTATTTT	CATREADTQYF	.	.	TRBV27	TRBJ2-3
TGTGCCAGTAGTCACCCAGGGGGAGAGTCCTACGAGCAGTACTTC	CASSHPGGESYEQYF	TRBD1	.	TRBV19	TRBJ2-7